Below, 21 T cell receptor beta chains from the same sample are listed, as sequenced in a study of T cell repertoires in aging, cancer and after chemotherapy. Amplification of TCR beta used genomic DNA extracted from peripheral blood. TRB rearrangements spanning V, D and J were amplified using mixed TRB-A/B primers. TCRdb reprocessed the multiplex PCR reads via MiXCR and lists one record per CDR3 protein. The sample has just under 5,000 distinct CDR3 sequences, 25% to 40% seen once. The sequenced sample consisted of blood. These receptor sequences come from a human donor with a blood cancer.

The CDR3 loop reads CASSLAWDRPADTQYF. The DNA of the CDR3 is TGTGCCAGCAGCTTAGCCTGGGACAGGCCCGCAGATACGCAGTATTTT. The chain has TRBV11-1 and TRBJ2-3, with 8 positions matching TRBD1. The germline V gene has CDR1 SGHAT and CDR2 FQDESV (reference sequence). The CDR3 is 16 amino acids. The junction had 6 bases not matched to a gene; V was cut back by 0 bases and J by 4 bases.

V gene TRBV27 combines with J gene TRBJ1-2; the D is unclear. This CDR3 has 13 amino acids. Germline loops: CDR1 MNHEY, CDR2 SMNVEV (reference sequence). V was shortened by 5 bases and J by 6 bases, with 13 bases between the two germline ends. CDR3 residues: CASSGEGWNGYTF. CDR3 in DNA: TGTGCCAGCAGTGGTGAAGGGTGGAATGGCTACACCTTC.

By frequency in the sample, this clonotype is large (0.1 to 1%). The chain couples TRBV6-5 to TRBJ1-5, with D possibly being TRBD1 (5 bases). Trimming took off 5 bases at V and 5 bases at J, with 13 bases between the two ends. In germline, CDR1 is MNHEY, CDR2 SVGAGI. The CDR3 has 14 residues. The CDR3 DNA follows: TGTGCCAGCAGTGATAGACAGAACCATCAGCCCCAGCATTTT. Translated, it gives CASSDRQNHQPQHF.

Judged by abundance, this clonotype is medium-sized. The CDR3: CASSPAYNEQFF. In DNA form, the CDR3 reads TGTGCCAGCTCACCCGCCTACAATGAGCAGTTCTTC. The chain uses TRBV18 and TRBJ2-1; D is unclear. Germline CDR1 and CDR2: KGHSH and LQKENI. This CDR3 spans 12 amino acids. V lost 3 bases and J 2 bases, leaving 2 bases between the germline ends.

The chain combines TRBV14 with TRBJ2-7; no clear D gene. The CDR3 sequence is 15 residues long. V lost 1 base and J 2 bases, leaving 12 bases between the germline ends. CDR1 and CDR2 from the germline V gene are SGHDN and FVKESK. CDR3 sequence: CASSQGIPSTYEQYF. CDR3 coding DNA: TGTGCCAGCAGCCAAGGAATCCCTAGTACCTACGAGCAGTACTTC.

The gene calls are TRBV5-1 and TRBJ1-1, with D possibly TRBD1 on 6 matching bases. Germline V lookup: CDR1 SGHRS, CDR2 YFSETQ. The CDR3 spans 14 residues. The V and J ends lost 3 bases and 3 bases respectively, with 12 bases between them. CDR3 protein: CASSWGPGDTEAFF. The CDR3 coding sequence is TGCGCCAGCAGCTGGGGGCCCGGGGACACTGAAGCTTTCTTT.

This clonotype was observed once. The chain couples TRBV6-5 to TRBJ2-3; TRBD1 matches at 10 bases. Germline trimming cut 7 bases from V and 1 base from J; bases unmatched to any gene: 8. Per the germline V gene, CDR1 is MNHEY and CDR2 is SVGAGI. This CDR3 spans 16 amino acids. DNA for the CDR3: TGTGCCAGCACTCTAACCGGGACAGGGGGCACAGATACGCAGTATTTT. Its translation: CASTLTGTGGTDTQYF.

The rearrangement uses TRBV11-2 and TRBJ2-1; weak D call: TRBD2 (5 bases). In germline, CDR1 is SGHAT, CDR2 FQNNGV. V was trimmed by 5 bases and J by 0 bases, leaving 11 bases between them. CDR3 length equals 15 residues. CDR3 coding DNA: TGTGCCAGCAGCCCCAGCGGATCCTCCTACAATGAGCAGTTCTTC. It yields the protein CASSPSGSSYNEQFF.

Notes on this clonotype: Relative to the germline gene, one junction end is altered; a read error may explain this. The chain combines TRBV5-5 with TRBJ1-1, with 8 bases that match TRBD1. Germline values: CDR1 SGHKS, CDR2 YYEKEE (reference sequence). This CDR3 has 14 residues. The CDR3 loop is CASSSGTGGTEAFF. DNA for the CDR3: TGCGCCAGCAGCTCGGGCACAGGGGGCACTGAAGCTTTCTTT.

This clonotype has just a few counts. V is TRBV30 and J is TRBJ1-4; D gene unclear. V was shortened by 5 bases and J by 0 bases, with 10 bases between the two germline ends. The CDR3 has 14 amino acids. Looked up from germline, CDR1 is GTSNPN and CDR2 is SVGIG (reference sequence). The CDR3 loop is CAWSRTTTNEKLFF. Here the CDR3 DNA reads TGTGCCTGGTCCAGGACCACAACTAATGAAAAACTGTTTTTT.

As for this clonotype: This may be a read error, as it is one base from a much larger clone. V and J are TRBV30 and TRBJ1-4, with D uncertain. This CDR3 spans 11 amino acids. The germline CDR1 and CDR2 sequences are GTSNPN and SVGIG (reference sequence). V lost 0 bases to trimming and J lost 12 bases, with 8 bases between them. The CDR3 region has the DNA TGTGCCTGGAGTGTAAATAAGGAACTGTTTTTT. Translation gives CAWSVNKELFF.

The chain employs TRBV12-3 or TRBV12-4 and TRBJ2-2; D unresolved. The CDR3 covers 15 residues. The ends were cut back, 1 base at V and 5 bases at J, with 11 bases in the middle. The CDR3 is CASSLGSERTGELFF. CDR3 sequence (DNA): TGTGCCAGCAGTTTAGGCAGCGAGAGGACCGGGGAGCTGTTTTTT.

The gene calls are TRBV19 and TRBJ1-3; D is unresolved. Trimming left V 6 bases short and J 2 bases short, with 14 bases between. The CDR3 length is 15 residues. Germline CDR1 reads LNHDA; CDR2 reads SQIVND (reference sequence). The CDR3 is CASRLPGATGNTIYF. DNA for the CDR3: TGTGCCAGTAGACTTCCAGGTGCCACTGGAAACACCATATATTTT.

Within the sample, this clonotype is medium-sized. This sequence joins TRBV30 and TRBJ2-5, with D maybe TRBD2 (7 bases). Germline CDR1 GTSNPN, CDR2 SVGIG (reference sequence). V lost 3 bases and J lost 0, with 14 bases in between. The CDR3 is made up of 15 amino acids. The DNA for the CDR3 is TGTGCCTGGAGCGGGGGGACATCCAACCAAGAGACCCAGTACTTC. It encodes CAWSGGTSNQETQYF.

The gene calls are TRBV30 and TRBJ1-5; D uncertain. The CDR3 length is 12 residues. Trimming stripped 2 bases from V and 4 bases from J, with 6 bases between. Germline lookup yields CDR1 GTSNPN and CDR2 SVGIG (reference sequence). CDR3 nucleotide sequence: TGTGCCTGGAGTCGAGGGAATCAGCCCCAGCATTTT. Encoded protein: CAWSRGNQPQHF.

This clonotype was counted a single time. This chain joins TRBV7-9 and TRBJ1-5; TRBD1 might be the D (5 bases). V lost 7 bases to trimming and J lost 1 base, with 14 bases between them. CDR1 SEHNR and CDR2 FQNEAQ come from the germline V gene (reference sequence). The CDR3 is 15 residues long. The CDR3, as DNA: TGTGCCAGCACCGGCGTGGGGGGGAGCAATCAGCCCCAGCATTTT. Translating gives CASTGVGGSNQPQHF.

Points on this clonotype: A much larger clone lies one base from this, so it may be a read error. V usage is TRBV12-3 or TRBV12-4 and J usage is TRBJ2-2; no clear D gene. The CDR3 extends over 12 amino acids. V was clipped by 6 bases and J by 7 bases, with 9 bases between them. DNA for the CDR3: TGTGCCAGCAGGCCCTCGGGCGGGGAGCTGTTTTTT. Amino acids: CASRPSGGELFF.

J is TRBJ2-7 and V is TRBV29-1; 7 bases fit TRBD1. The junction had 6 bases not matched to a gene; V was cut back by 4 bases and J by 0 bases. Germline CDR1 reads SQVTM; CDR2 reads ANQGSEA. The CDR3 loop spans 14 amino acids. The CDR3 is CSVGQGTASYEQYF. CDR3 bases: TGCAGCGTTGGGCAGGGGACAGCCTCCTACGAGCAGTACTTC.

This clonotype appeared a few times. The rearrangement uses TRBV6-6 and TRBJ2-5, with 12 bases identical to TRBD2. The V gene's germline CDR1 is MNHNY and CDR2 SVGAGI (reference sequence). V lost 6 bases and J lost 5; bases outside the gene matches: 7. This CDR3 has 15 amino acids. The CDR3 here is CASSLVGTSGETQYF. Here the CDR3 DNA reads TGTGCCAGCAGCTTAGTTGGGACTAGCGGGGAGACCCAGTACTTC.

The gene calls are TRBV5-5 and TRBJ1-6, with no clear D. V lost 0 bases and J 11 bases, leaving 15 bases between the germline ends. The CDR3 runs 15 residues. The germline V gene encodes CDR1 SGHKS and CDR2 YYEKEE (reference sequence). CDR3 in amino acids: CASSLAWIGSTPLHF. CDR3 sequence (DNA): TGTGCCAGCAGCTTGGCCTGGATCGGTTCGACACCCCTCCACTTT.

The genes are TRBV5-4 and TRBJ2-3; 8 nucleotides agree with TRBD2. V lost 4 bases to trimming and J lost 4 bases; unmatched junction nucleotides: 11. The CDR3 spans 16 residues. The V gene's germline CDR1 is SGHNT and CDR2 YYREEE (reference sequence). CDR3 DNA sequence: TGTGCCAGCAGCCGCGGGGGGTCCTTTGTATCAGATACGCAGTATTTT. This encodes CASSRGGSFVSDTQYF.